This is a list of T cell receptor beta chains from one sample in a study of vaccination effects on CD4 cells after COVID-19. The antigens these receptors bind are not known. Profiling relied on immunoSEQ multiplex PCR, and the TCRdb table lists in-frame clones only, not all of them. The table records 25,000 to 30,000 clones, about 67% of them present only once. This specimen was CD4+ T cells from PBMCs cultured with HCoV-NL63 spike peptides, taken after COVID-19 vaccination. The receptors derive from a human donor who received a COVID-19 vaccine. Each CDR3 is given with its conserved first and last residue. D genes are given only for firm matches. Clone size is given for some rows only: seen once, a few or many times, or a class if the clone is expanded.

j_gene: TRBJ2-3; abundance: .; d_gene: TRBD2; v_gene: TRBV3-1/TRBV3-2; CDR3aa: CASSQGTSGPDTQYF; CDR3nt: TGTGCCAGCAGCCAAGGGACTAGCGGGCCAGATACGCAGTATTTT
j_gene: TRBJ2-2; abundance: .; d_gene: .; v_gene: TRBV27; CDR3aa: CASSLKGPGELFF; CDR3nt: TGTGCCAGCAGTTTAAAGGGTCCCGGGGAGCTGTTTTTT
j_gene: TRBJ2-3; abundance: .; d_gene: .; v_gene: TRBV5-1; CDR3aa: CASSLSGTGTDTQYF; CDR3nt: TGCGCCAGCAGCCTCTCCGGGACTGGCACAGATACGCAGTATTTT
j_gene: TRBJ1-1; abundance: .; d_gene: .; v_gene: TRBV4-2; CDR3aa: CASSQDGGYTEAFF; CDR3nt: TGTGCCAGCAGCCAAGATGGGGGGTACACTGAAGCTTTCTTT
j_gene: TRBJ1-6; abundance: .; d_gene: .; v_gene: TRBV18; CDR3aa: CASCLAASSYNSPLHF; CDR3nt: TGTGCCAGCTGCCTTGCTGCGAGCTCCTATAATTCACCCCTCCACTTT
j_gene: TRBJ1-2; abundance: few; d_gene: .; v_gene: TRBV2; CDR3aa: CASSEGLLNRRYTF; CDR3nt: TGTGCCAGCAGTGAGGGCCTCCTCAACAGACGCTACACCTTC
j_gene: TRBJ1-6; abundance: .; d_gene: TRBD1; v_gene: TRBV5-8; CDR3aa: CASSPRQGSPLHF; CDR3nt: TGTGCCAGCAGCCCCCGACAGGGGTCACCCCTCCACTTT
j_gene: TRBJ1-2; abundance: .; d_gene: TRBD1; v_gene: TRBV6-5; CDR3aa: CASSLRTGVGYGYTF; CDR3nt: TGTGCCAGCAGTTTAAGGACAGGGGTTGGCTATGGCTACACCTTC
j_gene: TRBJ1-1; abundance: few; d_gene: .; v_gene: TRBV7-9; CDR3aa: CASSFSGVATEAFF; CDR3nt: TGTGCCAGCAGCTTTTCGGGGGTGGCCACTGAAGCTTTCTTT
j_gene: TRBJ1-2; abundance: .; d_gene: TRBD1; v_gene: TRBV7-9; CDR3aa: CAREEGTGGYTF; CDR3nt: TGTGCCAGGGAGGAGGGGACAGGGGGCTACACCTTC
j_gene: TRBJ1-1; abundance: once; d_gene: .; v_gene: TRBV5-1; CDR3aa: CASRENGAEAFF; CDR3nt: TGCGCCAGCAGGGAAAACGGGGCTGAAGCTTTCTTT
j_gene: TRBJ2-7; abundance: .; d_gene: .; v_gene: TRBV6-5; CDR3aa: CASRPDSFSYEQYF; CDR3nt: TGTGCCAGCAGGCCCGACTCCTTCTCCTACGAGCAGTACTTC
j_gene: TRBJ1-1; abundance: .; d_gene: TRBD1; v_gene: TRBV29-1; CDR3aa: CSVAGTGGGRVTEAFF; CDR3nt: TGCAGCGTAGCCGGGACAGGGGGAGGTCGGGTCACTGAAGCTTTCTTT
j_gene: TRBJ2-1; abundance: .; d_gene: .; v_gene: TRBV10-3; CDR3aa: CAIRENRETQFF; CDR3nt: TGTGCCATAAGAGAGAACAGGGAAACGCAGTTCTTC
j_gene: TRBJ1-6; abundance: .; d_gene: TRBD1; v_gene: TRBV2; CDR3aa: CASSRQGRIAMSSPLHF; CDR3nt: TGTGCCAGCAGTAGACAGGGGCGAATCGCTATGAGTTCACCCCTCCACTTT
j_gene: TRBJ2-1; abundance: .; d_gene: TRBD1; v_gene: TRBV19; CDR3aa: CASSIFGQGYDEQFF; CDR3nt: TGTGCCAGTAGTATATTTGGACAGGGTTATGATGAGCAGTTCTTC
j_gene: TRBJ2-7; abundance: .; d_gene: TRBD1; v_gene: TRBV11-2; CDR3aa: CASSPPGQGIDYEQYF; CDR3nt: TGTGCCAGCAGCCCTCCGGGACAGGGGATCGATTACGAGCAGTACTTC
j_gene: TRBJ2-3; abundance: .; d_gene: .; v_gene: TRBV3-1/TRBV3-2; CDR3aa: CASSHRGGKSPHYF; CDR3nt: TGTGCCAGCAGCCACAGAGGAGGAAAGTCGCCCCACTATTTT
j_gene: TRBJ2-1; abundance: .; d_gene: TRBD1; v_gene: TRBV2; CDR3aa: CASSQQGNPYNEQFF; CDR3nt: TGTGCCAGCAGTCAACAGGGGAACCCCTACAATGAGCAGTTCTTC
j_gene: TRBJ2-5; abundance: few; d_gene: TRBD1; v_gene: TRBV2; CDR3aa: CASSAGGETQYF; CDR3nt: TGTGCCAGCAGTGCAGGGGGAGAGACCCAGTACTTC
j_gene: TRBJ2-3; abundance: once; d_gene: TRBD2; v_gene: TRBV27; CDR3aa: CASSLQRLAGGGTDTQYF; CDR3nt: TGTGCCAGCAGTTTGCAGCGACTAGCGGGGGGGGGCACAGATACGCAGTATTTT
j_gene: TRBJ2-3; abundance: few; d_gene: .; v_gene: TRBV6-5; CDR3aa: CASSYSGRYTDTQYF; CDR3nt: TGTGCCAGCAGTTACTCGGGCAGATACACAGATACGCAGTATTTT
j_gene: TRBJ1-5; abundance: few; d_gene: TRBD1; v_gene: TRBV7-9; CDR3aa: CASRQGDQPQHF; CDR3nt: TGTGCCAGCAGACAGGGGGATCAGCCCCAGCATTTT
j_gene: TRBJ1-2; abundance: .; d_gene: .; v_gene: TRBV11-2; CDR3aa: CASSSGAGGYTF; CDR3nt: TGTGCCAGCAGCTCGGGAGCTGGGGGCTACACCTTC
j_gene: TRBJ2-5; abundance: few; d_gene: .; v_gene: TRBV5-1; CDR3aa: CASRSLGGQETQYF; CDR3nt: TGCGCCAGCAGGTCTTTGGGGGGACAAGAGACCCAGTACTTC
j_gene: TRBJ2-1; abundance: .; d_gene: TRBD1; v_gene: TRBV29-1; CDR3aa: CSVESGQGSYNEQFF; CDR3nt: TGCAGCGTTGAATCCGGACAGGGATCCTACAATGAGCAGTTCTTC
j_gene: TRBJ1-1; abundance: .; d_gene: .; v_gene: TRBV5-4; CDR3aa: CASSLRGRAMNTEAFF; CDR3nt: TGTGCCAGCAGCTTGAGGGGTAGGGCCATGAACACTGAAGCTTTCTTT
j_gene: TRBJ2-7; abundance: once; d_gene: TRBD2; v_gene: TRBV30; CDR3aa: CAWSERGLTYEQYF; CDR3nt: TGTGCCTGGAGCGAGCGGGGCCTCACCTACGAGCAGTACTTC
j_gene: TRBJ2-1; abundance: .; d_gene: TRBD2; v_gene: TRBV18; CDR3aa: CASSQPLTSGSVYNEQFF; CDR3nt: TGTGCCAGCTCACAACCTCTGACTAGCGGGAGTGTTTACAATGAGCAGTTCTTC
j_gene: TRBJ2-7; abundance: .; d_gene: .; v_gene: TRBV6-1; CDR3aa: CASSEAARYEQYF; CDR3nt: TGTGCCAGCAGTGAAGCGGCCCGCTACGAGCAGTACTTC
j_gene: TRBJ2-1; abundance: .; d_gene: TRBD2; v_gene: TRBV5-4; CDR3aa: CASSVTSGSGNEQFF; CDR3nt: TGTGCCAGCAGCGTAACTAGCGGGAGTGGCAATGAGCAGTTCTTC
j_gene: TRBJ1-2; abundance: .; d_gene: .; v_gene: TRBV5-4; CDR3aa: CASSLDSTNYGYTF; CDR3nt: TGTGCCAGCAGCCTGGACAGCACTAACTATGGCTACACCTTC
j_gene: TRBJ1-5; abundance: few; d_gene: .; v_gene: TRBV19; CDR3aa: CATSLSGVSLQPQHF; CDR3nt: TGTGCCACCAGTCTGTCGGGGGTCAGTTTACAGCCCCAGCATTTT
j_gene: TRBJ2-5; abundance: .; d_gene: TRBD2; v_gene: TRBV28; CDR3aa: CASSLSGGSETQYF; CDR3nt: TGTGCCAGCAGTTTAAGCGGGGGCAGTGAGACCCAGTACTTC
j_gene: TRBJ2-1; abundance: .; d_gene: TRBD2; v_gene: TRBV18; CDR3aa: CASSPPFQLAGVGNEQFF; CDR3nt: TGTGCCAGCTCACCACCTTTCCAACTAGCGGGAGTGGGCAATGAGCAGTTCTTC